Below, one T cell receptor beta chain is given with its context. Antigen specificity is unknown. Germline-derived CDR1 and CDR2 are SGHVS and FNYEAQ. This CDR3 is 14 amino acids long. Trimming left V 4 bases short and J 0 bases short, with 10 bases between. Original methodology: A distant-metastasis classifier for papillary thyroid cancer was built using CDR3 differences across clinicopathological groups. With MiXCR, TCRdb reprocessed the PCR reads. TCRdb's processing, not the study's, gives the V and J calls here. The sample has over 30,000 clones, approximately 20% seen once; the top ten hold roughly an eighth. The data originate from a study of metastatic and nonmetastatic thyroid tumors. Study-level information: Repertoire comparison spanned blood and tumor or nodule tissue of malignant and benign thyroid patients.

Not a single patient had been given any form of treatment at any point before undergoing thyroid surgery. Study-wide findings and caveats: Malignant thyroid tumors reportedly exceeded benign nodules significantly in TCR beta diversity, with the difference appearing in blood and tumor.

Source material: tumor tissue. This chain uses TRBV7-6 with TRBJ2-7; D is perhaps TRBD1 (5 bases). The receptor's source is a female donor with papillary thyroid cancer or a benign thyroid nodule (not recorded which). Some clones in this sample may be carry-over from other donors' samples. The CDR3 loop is CASSSQGYSYEQYF. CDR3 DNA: TGTGCCAGCAGCTCCCAGGGATACTCCTACGAGCAGTACTTC.